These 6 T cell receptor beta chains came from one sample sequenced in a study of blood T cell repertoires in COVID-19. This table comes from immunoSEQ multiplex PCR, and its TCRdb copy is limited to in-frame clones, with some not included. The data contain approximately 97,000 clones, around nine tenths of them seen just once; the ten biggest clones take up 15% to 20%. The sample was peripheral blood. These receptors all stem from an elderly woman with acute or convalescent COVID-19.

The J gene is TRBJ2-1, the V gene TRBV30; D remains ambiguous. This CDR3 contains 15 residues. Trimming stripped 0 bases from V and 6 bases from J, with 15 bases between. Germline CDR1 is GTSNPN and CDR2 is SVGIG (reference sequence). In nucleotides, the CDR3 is TGTGCCTGGAGTGTGGCAGGCAGGTATTCCAATGAGCAGTTCTTC. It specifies CAWSVAGRYSNEQFF.

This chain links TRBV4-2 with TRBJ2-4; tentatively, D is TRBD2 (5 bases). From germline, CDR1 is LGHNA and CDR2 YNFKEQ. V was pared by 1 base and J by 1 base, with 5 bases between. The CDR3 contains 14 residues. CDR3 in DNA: TGTGCCAGCAGCCAAGGGGAGGCCAAAAACATTCAGTACTTC. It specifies CASSQGEAKNIQYF.

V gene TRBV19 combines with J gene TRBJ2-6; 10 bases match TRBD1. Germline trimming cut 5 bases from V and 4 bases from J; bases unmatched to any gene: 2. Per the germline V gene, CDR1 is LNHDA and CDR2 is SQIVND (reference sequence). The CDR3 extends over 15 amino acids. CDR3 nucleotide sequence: TGTGCCAGTAGTGGGACAGGGGCGGGGGCCAACGTCCTGACTTTC. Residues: CASSGTGAGANVLTF.

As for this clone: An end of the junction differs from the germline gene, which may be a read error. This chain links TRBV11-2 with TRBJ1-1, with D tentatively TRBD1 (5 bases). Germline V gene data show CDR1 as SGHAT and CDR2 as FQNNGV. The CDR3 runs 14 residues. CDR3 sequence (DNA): TGTGCCAGCAGCTTACACTCAAGGGACTCCGCCTTTGGCTTT. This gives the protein CASSLHSRDSAFGF.

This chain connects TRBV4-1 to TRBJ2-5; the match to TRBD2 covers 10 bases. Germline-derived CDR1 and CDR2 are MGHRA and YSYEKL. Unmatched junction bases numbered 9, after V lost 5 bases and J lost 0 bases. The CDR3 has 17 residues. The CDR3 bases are TGCGCCAGCAGCTTGCGGGCTAGCGGGGGAAACCAAGAGACCCAGTACTTC. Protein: CASSLRASGGNQETQYF.

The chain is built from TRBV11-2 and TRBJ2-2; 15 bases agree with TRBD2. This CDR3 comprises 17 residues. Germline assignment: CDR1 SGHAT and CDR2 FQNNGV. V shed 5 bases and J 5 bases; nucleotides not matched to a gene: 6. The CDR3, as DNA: TGTGCCAGCAGCCTTCGGACTAGCGGGGGGGTTACCGGGGAGCTGTTTTTT. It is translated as CASSLRTSGGVTGELFF.